A selection of T cell receptor beta chains follows, all from one sample in a study of T cells in Graves' hyperthyroidism and ophthalmopathy. TCRdb independently ran MiXCR on the multiplex PCR reads; one entry per CDR3 protein. This table holds about 560,000 distinct CDR3 sequences, 16% found once. Sequenced: blood. Receptor source: a woman between 18 and 30 years old with Graves' hyperthyroidism. The CDR3 runs from the conserved cysteine through the conserved F or W. D genes are given only for firm matches. The size entry is marked missing in some rows and otherwise reads once, few, many or a size class.

CDR3aa	CDR3nt	abundance	v_gene	j_gene	d_gene
CASSWTLSDPNPNEQYF	TGTGCCAGCAGCTGGACCCTTAGCGACCCGAATCCCAACGAGCAGTACTTC	many	TRBV11-2	TRBJ2-7	.
CASSLEVWNSPLHF	TGTGCCAGCAGCTTAGAGGTGTGGAATTCACCCCTCCACTTT	.	TRBV11-1	TRBJ1-6	.
CATSSDGRNTEAFF	TGTGCCACCAGCTCAGACGGGAGGAACACTGAAGCTTTCTTT	many	TRBV24-1	TRBJ1-1	.
CASTGLKNIQYF	TGTGCCAGCACGGGACTTAAAAACATTCAGTACTTC	.	TRBV19	TRBJ2-4	.
CASSPRGAGGLYEQYF	TGTGCCAGCAGCCCCCGGGGCGCGGGAGGTCTCTACGAGCAGTACTTC	many	TRBV28	TRBJ2-7	TRBD2
CASSPPLAGGLLGQFF	TGTGCCAGCAGTCCCCCCCTAGCGGGAGGGCTTTTAGGGCAGTTCTTC	.	TRBV28	TRBJ2-1	TRBD2
CASKDGANNQPQHF	TGTGCCAGTAAGGATGGAGCTAACAATCAGCCCCAGCATTTT	.	TRBV19	TRBJ1-5	.
CASSQVPGGAIYF	TGTGCCAGCAGCCAAGTCCCAGGAGGGGCCATATATTTT	many	TRBV3-1	TRBJ1-3	.
CATSRPGQGRTEAFF	TGTGCCACCAGCAGACCGGGACAGGGAAGGACTGAAGCTTTCTTT	many	TRBV15	TRBJ1-1	TRBD1
CASSKDRGGTGELFF	TGTGCCAGCAGCAAAGACAGGGGAGGGACCGGGGAGCTGTTTTTT	many	TRBV12-3/TRBV12-4	TRBJ2-2	.
CAIESGKGSYEQYF	TGTGCCATTGAAAGCGGGAAAGGCTCCTACGAGCAGTACTTC	many	TRBV6-1	TRBJ2-7	TRBD2
CASSLAQGIGYTF	TGTGCCAGCAGCTTAGCACAGGGTATAGGCTACACCTTC	few	TRBV7-2	TRBJ1-2	.
CASSWGRSSNQPQHF	TGTGCCAGCAGTTGGGGACGGTCCAGCAATCAGCCCCAGCATTTT	few	TRBV27	TRBJ1-5	.
CASIDGMAGDTGELFF	TGTGCCAGCATAGACGGGATGGCAGGAGACACCGGGGAGCTGTTTTTT	.	TRBV6-2/TRBV6-3	TRBJ2-2	.
CASSLNRDSEAFF	TGTGCCAGCAGTTTAAACCGGGACAGTGAAGCTTTCTTT	many	TRBV6-2/TRBV6-3	TRBJ1-1	TRBD1
CASNRVTEAFF	TGTGCCAGCAACCGGGTCACTGAAGCTTTCTTT	many	TRBV2	TRBJ1-1	.
CASNPTESKNIQYF	TGTGCCAGCAACCCGACAGAGTCCAAAAACATTCAGTACTTC	.	TRBV2	TRBJ2-4	.
CASTPGQGSTDTQYF	TGTGCCAGCACCCCGGGCCAGGGGAGCACAGATACGCAGTATTTT	.	TRBV12-3/TRBV12-4	TRBJ2-3	.
CASSLAGGNEKLFF	TGTGCCAGCAGCTTAGCGGGTGGTAATGAAAAACTGTTTTTT	few	TRBV7-2	TRBJ1-4	.
CASSVDSPNQPQHF	TGTGCCAGCAGTGTCGACAGTCCGAATCAGCCCCAGCATTTT	many	TRBV2	TRBJ1-5	.
CASSRGQGPSPLHF	TGCGCCAGCAGCAGGGGACAGGGGCCCTCACCCCTCCACTTT	.	TRBV5-1	TRBJ1-6	TRBD1
CASTLEGRTEAFF	TGTGCCAGTACCCTCGAGGGGAGAACTGAAGCTTTCTTT	.	TRBV19	TRBJ1-1	.
CSARGVQETQYF	TGCAGTGCTAGAGGAGTCCAAGAGACCCAGTACTTC	few	TRBV20-1	TRBJ2-5	.
CASTDSFSEYSYNEQFF	TGTGCTAGTACCGATTCCTTCTCCGAGTACTCCTACAATGAGCAGTTCTTC	few	TRBV12-5	TRBJ2-1	.
CAISPDSSNQPQHF	TGTGCCATCAGTCCTGATTCAAGCAATCAGCCCCAGCATTTT	many	TRBV10-3	TRBJ1-5	.
CAIAGGRGTDTQYF	TGTGCCATCGCAGGCGGGAGGGGCACAGATACGCAGTATTTT	many	TRBV27	TRBJ2-3	TRBD2
CASSYGVGSYEQYF	TGTGCCAGCAGTTATGGAGTCGGAAGCTACGAGCAGTACTTC	.	TRBV27	TRBJ2-7	.
CASSYGYEQYF	TGTGCCAGCAGCTACGGCTACGAGCAGTACTTC	many	TRBV11-2	TRBJ2-7	.
CASSPGTGSQETQYF	TGTGCCAGCAGCCCAGGGACAGGCTCGCAAGAGACCCAGTACTTC	many	TRBV11-2	TRBJ2-5	TRBD1
CASSSAGFTYEQYF	TGTGCCAGCAGCTCGGCAGGTTTTACCTACGAGCAGTACTTC	.	TRBV7-2	TRBJ2-7	.
CASSELRADTQYF	TGTGCCAGCAGTGAACTGCGGGCAGATACGCAGTATTTT	many	TRBV6-1	TRBJ2-3	.
CASSSAEKGSYEQYF	TGTGCCAGCAGTTCCGCAGAGAAAGGCTCCTACGAGCAGTACTTC	many	TRBV12-3/TRBV12-4	TRBJ2-7	.